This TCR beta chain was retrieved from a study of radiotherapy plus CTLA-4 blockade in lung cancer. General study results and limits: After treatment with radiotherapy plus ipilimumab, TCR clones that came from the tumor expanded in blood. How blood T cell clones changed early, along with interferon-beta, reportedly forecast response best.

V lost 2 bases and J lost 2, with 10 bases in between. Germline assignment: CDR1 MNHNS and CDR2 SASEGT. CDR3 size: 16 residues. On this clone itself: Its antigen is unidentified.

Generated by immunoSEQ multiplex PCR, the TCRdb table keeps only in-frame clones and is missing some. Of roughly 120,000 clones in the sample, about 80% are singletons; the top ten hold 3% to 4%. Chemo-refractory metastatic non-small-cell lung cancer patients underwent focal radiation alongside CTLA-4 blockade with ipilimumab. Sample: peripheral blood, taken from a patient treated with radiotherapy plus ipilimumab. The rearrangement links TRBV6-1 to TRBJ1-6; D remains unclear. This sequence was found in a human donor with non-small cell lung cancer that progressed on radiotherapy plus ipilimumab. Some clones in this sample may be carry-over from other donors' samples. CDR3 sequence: CASSEFRDTYNSPLHF. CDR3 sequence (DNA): TGTGCCAGCAGTGAATTTAGGGATACCTATAATTCACCCCTCCACTTT.